This T cell receptor beta chain emerged from a study of T-cell memory formation after mild COVID-19. Study information: Clusters were largely donor specific. Study results and caveats: CD4+ contracting clones were found mainly in CM and EM, and CD8+ ones in EMRA. Clones shrinking between day 15 and 85 showed a balanced CD4/CD8 split, and those that grew later tilted toward CD4+. Memory cells collected pre-infection included some clones that later responded, suggesting cross-reactive memory joined.

V was cut by 5 bases and J by 8 bases, with 15 bases left in between. Looked up from germline, CDR1 is SEHNR and CDR2 is FQNEAQ (reference sequence). This CDR3 is built from 14 residues. In the case of this clonotype: Its matching antigen is unknown.

TCRdb fed the 5' RACE reads into MiXCR, producing one record per CDR3 protein. The sample contains roughly 610,000 distinct CDR3 sequences, about 18% of which appear only once. The chain combines TRBV7-9 with TRBJ1-4, with D possibly TRBD1 on 6 matching bases. This sequence originates from an adult woman who had mild COVID-19 (a few samples of this study predate the infection). Cell type and time point are not known. The specimen sequenced was PBMCs or a T cell subset sorted from them (not recorded which). The CDR3 sequence is CASSQGTLEEKLFF. CDR3 in DNA: TGTGCCAGCAGCCAAGGGACACTCGAAGAAAAACTGTTTTTT. Variable domain in full (rest from reference TRBV7-9 and TRBJ1-4): DTGVSQNPRHKITKRGQNVTFRCDPISEHNRLYWYRQTLGQGPEFLTYFQNEAQLEKSRLLSDRFSAERPKGSFSTLEIQRTEQGDSAMYLCASSQGTLEEKLFFGSGTQLSVL.